This T cell receptor beta chain was retrieved from a study of blood T cell repertoires in COVID-19. The CDR3 consists of 18 residues. Germline V gene sequence: CDR1 SGHDT, CDR2 YYEEEE. Trimming removed 5 bases from V and 1 base from J; junction bases left unmatched: 15. Produced via immunoSEQ multiplex PCR; TCRdb's table is partial and in-frame only. The repertoire has a few hundred thousand clones, more than 70% of them found once; the top ten carry roughly 3.1%. The origin of this receptor is a woman in her late teens or twenties with acute or convalescent COVID-19. The chain carries TRBV5-6 and TRBJ1-3; 7 bases fit TRBD1. Sequencing was done on a sample of peripheral blood. The CDR3 loop reads CASRILVLKQGSGNTIYF. CDR3 coding DNA: TGTGCCAGCAGGATCCTTGTTTTGAAACAGGGGTCTGGAAACACCATATATTTT.